This T cell receptor (beta chain) was documented in a study of T cells in localized non-small cell lung cancer. V gave up 5 bases and J gave up 7 bases; unmatched junction bases: 3. The CDR3 runs to 15 residues. Germline CDR1 and CDR2: SGHTA and FQGNSA. Using immunoSEQ multiplex PCR, the repertoire was profiled, and TCRdb retains in-frame clones only, with some absent. The sample shows 45,000 to 70,000 clones, roughly 90% of them seen only once. The J gene is TRBJ1-6, the V gene TRBV7-2, with 12 bases aligning to TRBD1. This sequence originates from a woman aged 35 to 70 with stage I lung adenocarcinoma. The source material was peripheral blood, sampled before any cancer treatment. The CDR3 nucleotides are TGTGCCAGCAGCCAGGGGACAGGGGGCAATTCACCCCTCCACTTT. Its translation: CASSQGTGGNSPLHF.